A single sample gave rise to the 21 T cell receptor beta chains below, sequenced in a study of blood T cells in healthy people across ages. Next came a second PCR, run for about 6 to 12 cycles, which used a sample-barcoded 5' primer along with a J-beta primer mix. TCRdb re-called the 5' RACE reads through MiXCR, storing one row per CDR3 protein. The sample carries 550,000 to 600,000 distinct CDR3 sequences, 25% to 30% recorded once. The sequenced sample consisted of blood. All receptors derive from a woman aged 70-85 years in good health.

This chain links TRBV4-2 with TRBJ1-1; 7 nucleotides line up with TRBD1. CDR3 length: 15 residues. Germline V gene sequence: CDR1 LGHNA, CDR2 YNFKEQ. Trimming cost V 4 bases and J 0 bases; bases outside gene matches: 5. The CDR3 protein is CASSRTGIMNTEAFF. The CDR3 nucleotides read TGTGCCAGCAGCCGGACAGGAATAATGAACACTGAAGCTTTCTTT.

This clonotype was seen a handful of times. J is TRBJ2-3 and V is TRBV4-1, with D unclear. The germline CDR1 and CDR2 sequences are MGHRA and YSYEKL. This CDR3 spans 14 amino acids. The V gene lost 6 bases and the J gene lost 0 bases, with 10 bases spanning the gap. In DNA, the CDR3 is TGCGCCAGCAGGACCACATACAGCACAGATACGCAGTATTTT. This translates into CASRTTYSTDTQYF.

The CDR3 reads CASSMVGTGEETQYF. CDR3 in DNA: TGCGCCAGCAGCATGGTGGGGACAGGGGAAGAGACCCAGTACTTC. The chain joins TRBV5-1 to TRBJ2-5; TRBD1 agrees at 10 bases. V was clipped by 4 bases and J by 3 bases; unmatched bases: 6. Germline CDR1 is SGHRS and CDR2 is YFSETQ. The CDR3 length is 15 residues.

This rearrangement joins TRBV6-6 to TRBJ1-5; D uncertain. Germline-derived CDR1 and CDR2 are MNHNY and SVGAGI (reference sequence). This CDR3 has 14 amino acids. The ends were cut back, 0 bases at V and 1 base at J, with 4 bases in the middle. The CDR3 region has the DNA TGTGCCAGCAGTTACTCGCGGAGCAATCAGCCCCAGCATTTT. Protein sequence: CASSYSRSNQPQHF.

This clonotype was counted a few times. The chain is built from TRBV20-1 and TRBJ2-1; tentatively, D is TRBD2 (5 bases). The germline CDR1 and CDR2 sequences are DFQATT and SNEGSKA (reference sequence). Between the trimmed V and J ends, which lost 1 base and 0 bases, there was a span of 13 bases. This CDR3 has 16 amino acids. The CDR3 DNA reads TGCAGTGCTAGAGGGGGTAGCGCGAGCTCCTACAATGAGCAGTTCTTC. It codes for CSARGGSASSYNEQFF.

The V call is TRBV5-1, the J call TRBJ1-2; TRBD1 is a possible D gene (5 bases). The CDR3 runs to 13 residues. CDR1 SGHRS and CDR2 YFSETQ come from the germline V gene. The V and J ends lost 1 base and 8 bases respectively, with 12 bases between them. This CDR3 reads CASSLQGRFGYTF. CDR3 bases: TGCGCCAGCAGCTTGCAGGGTCGGTTCGGCTACACCTTC.

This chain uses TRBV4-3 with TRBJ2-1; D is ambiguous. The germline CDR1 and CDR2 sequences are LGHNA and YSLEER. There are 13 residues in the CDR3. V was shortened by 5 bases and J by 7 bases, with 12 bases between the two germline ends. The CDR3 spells CASSSHNLNEQFF. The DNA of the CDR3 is TGCGCCAGCAGCTCACATAACCTGAATGAGCAGTTCTTC.

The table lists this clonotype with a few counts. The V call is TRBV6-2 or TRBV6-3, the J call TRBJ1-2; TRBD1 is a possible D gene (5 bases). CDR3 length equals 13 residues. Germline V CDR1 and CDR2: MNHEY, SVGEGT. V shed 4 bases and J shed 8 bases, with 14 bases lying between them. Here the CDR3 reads CASSWDQEGGYTF. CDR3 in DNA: TGTGCCAGCAGTTGGGACCAGGAAGGCGGCTACACCTTC.

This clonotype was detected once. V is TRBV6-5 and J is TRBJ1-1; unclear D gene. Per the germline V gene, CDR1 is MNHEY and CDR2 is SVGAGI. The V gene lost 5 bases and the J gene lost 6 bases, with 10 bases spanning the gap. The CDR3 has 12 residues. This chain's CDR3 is CASSRGGAEAFF. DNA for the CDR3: TGTGCCAGCAGTCGAGGTGGGGCTGAAGCTTTCTTT.

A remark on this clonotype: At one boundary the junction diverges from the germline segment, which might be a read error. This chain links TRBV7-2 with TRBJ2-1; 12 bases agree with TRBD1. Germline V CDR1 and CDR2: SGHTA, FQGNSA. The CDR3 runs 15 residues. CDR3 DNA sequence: TGTGCCAGCAGCTTAACCGGGACAGGGGGCAATGGGCAGTTCTTC. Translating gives CASSLTGTGGNGQFF.

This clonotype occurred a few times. The CDR3 protein is CASSLLAGGAGTQYF. The CDR3 coding sequence is TGTGCCAGCAGTTTACTAGCGGGGGGGGCGGGTACGCAGTATTTT. The chain uses TRBV12-3 or TRBV12-4 and TRBJ2-3; 12 bases agree with TRBD2. The V and J ends lost 2 bases and 8 bases, in that order; junction bases with no gene match: 5. The CDR3 spans 15 residues.

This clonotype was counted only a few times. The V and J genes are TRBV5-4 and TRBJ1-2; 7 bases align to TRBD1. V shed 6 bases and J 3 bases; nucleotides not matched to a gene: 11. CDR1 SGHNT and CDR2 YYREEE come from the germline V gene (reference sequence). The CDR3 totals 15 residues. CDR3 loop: CASNTADGTDYGYTF. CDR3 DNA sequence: TGTGCCAGCAACACCGCGGATGGGACAGACTATGGCTACACCTTC.

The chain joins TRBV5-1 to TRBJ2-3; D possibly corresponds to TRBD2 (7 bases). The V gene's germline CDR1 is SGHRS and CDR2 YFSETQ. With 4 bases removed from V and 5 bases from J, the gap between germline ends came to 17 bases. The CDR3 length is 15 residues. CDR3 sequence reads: CASSPGGPRLDTQYF. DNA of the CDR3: TGCGCCAGCAGCCCCGGGGGGCCCAGACTAGATACGCAGTATTTT.

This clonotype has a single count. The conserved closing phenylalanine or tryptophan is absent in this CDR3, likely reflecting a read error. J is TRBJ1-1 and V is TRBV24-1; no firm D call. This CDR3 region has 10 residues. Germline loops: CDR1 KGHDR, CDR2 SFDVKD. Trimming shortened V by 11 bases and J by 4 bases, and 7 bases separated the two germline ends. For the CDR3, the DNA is TGTGCCATAGCGGGCACTGAAGCTTTCCTT. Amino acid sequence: CAIAGTEAFL.

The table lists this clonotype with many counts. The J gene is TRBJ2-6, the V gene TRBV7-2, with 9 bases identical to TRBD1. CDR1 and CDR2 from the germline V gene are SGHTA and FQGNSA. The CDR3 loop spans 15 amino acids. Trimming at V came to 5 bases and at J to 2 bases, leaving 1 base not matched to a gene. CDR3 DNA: TGTGCCAGCAGCACAGGGGGCGCTGGGGCCAACGTCCTGACTTTC. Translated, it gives CASSTGGAGANVLTF.

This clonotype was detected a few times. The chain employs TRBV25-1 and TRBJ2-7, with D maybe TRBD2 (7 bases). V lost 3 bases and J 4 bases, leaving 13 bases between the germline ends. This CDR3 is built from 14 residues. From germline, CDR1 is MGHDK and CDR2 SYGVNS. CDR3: CASSEPGGVYEQYF. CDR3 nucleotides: TGTGCCAGCAGTGAGCCGGGGGGCGTTTACGAGCAGTACTTC.

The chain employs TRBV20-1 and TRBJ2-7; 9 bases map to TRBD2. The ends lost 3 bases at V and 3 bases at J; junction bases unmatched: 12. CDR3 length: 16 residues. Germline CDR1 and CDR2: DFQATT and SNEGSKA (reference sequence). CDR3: CSASEEIAGANYEQYF. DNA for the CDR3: TGCAGTGCTAGTGAGGAGATAGCGGGAGCAAACTACGAGCAGTACTTC.

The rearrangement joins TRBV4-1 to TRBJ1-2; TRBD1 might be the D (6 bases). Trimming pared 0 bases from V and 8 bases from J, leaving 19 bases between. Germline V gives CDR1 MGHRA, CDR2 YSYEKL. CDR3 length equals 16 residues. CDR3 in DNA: TGCGCCAGCAGCCAAGACCGGGACATTCAGATTTACGGCTACACCTTC. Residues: CASSQDRDIQIYGYTF.

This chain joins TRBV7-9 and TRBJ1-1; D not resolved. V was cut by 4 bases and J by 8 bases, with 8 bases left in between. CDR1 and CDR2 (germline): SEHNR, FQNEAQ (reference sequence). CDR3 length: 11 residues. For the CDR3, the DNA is TGTGCCAGCAGCTATACAGAAGAAGCTTTCTTT. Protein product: CASSYTEEAFF.

CDR3 region: CASGLDRGGNQPQHF. Here the CDR3 DNA reads TGTGCTAGTGGCCTGGACAGGGGAGGTAATCAGCCCCAGCATTTT. The V gene is TRBV12-5, the J gene TRBJ1-5; 9 positions match TRBD1. Trimming took 6 bases from V and 4 from J; bases not matched to a gene: 7. Germline V gene lookup returns CDR1 LGHNT and CDR2 FRNRAP. This CDR3 is built from 15 residues.

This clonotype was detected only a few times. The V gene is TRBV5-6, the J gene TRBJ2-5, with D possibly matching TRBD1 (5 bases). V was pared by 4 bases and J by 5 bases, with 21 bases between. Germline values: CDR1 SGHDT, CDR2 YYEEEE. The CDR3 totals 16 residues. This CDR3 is CASSGATAKLGETQYF. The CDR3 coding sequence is TGTGCCAGCAGCGGTGCGACAGCCAAACTGGGGGAGACCCAGTACTTC. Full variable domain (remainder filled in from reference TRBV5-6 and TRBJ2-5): DAGVTQSPTHLIKTRGQQVTLRCSPKSGHDTVSWYQQALGQGPQFIFQYYEEEERQRGNFPDRFSGHQFPNYSSELNVNALLLGDSALYLCASSGATAKLGETQYFGPGTRLLVL.